This is a list of T cell receptor beta chains from one sample in a study of PD-L1 blockade in urothelial cancer. Assay used: immunoSEQ multiplex PCR; TCRdb lists only in-frame clones, some missing. The sample contains some 84,000 clones, about nine tenths of which appear only once. Sequencing used PBMCs, obtained around atezolizumab (anti-PD-L1) treatment. Every receptor here comes from a woman in her seventies with urothelial cancer. The CDR3 runs from the conserved cysteine through the conserved F or W. A D gene is named only where the DNA matches it firmly. Size values are once, few and many counts, or a class for expanded clones, and some rows have none.

v_gene	abundance	j_gene	d_gene	CDR3aa	CDR3nt
TRBV18	-	TRBJ2-2	TRBD2	CASSPPGGYTGELFF	TGTGCCAGCTCACCACCGGGAGGGTACACCGGGGAGCTGTTTTTT
TRBV4-2	-	TRBJ1-4	-	CASSQVVTNEKLFF	TGTGCCAGCAGCCAAGTAGTAACTAATGAAAAACTGTTTTTT
TRBV7-2	-	TRBJ1-1	-	CASSPGGRAFPAEAFF	TGTGCCAGCAGCCCGGGGGGGCGAGCGTTTCCGGCTGAAGCTTTCTTT
TRBV15	once	TRBJ2-3	-	CATSRGTSTDTQYF	TGTGCCACCAGCAGGGGGACTAGCACAGATACGCAGTATTTT
TRBV7-9	-	TRBJ1-4	TRBD1	CASSFQPGGTEKLFF	TGTGCCAGCAGCTTCCAGCCAGGGGGGACGGAAAAACTGTTTTTT
TRBV10-3	-	TRBJ2-7	TRBD2	CAISESDRSRTSGRAAYEQYF	TGTGCCATCAGTGAGTCAGATCGGTCCCGGACTAGCGGGAGGGCTGCTTACGAGCAGTACTTC
TRBV28	-	TRBJ1-2	TRBD1	CASVRDRGVGYTF	TGTGCCAGCGTTCGGGACAGGGGGGTCGGCTACACCTTC
TRBV9	-	TRBJ2-6	TRBD1	CASSVGQGWSGANVLTF	TGTGCCAGCAGCGTAGGACAGGGTTGGTCTGGGGCCAACGTCCTGACTTTC
TRBV7-3	-	TRBJ2-7	-	CASSKQPGHTYEQYF	TGTGCCAGCAGCAAGCAACCGGGACACACCTACGAGCAGTACTTC
TRBV7-9	-	TRBJ1-5	TRBD1	CASSLAPGQGNQPQHF	TGTGCCAGCAGCTTAGCACCGGGACAGGGCAATCAGCCCCAGCATTTT
TRBV5-1	once	TRBJ1-1	-	CASSWGGTEAFF	TGCGCCAGCAGCTGGGGGGGCACTGAAGCTTTCTTT
TRBV7-7	few	TRBJ2-5	-	CASSLGGLLQETQYF	TGTGCCAGCAGCTTAGGGGGACTGCTTCAAGAGACCCAGTACTTC
TRBV19	-	TRBJ2-7	-	CASSRAVDSYEQYF	TGTGCCAGTAGTAGGGCAGTTGATTCCTACGAGCAGTACTTC
TRBV29-1	-	TRBJ1-1	-	CSAGTEAFF	TGCAGCGCCGGGACAGAAGCTTTCTTT
TRBV5-1	once	TRBJ2-1	TRBD2	CASSLMTASGRDEQFF	TGCGCCAGCAGCTTGATGACGGCTAGCGGGAGGGATGAGCAGTTCTTC
TRBV10-3	-	TRBJ1-2	TRBD1	CAISDPDRPANYGYTF	TGTGCCATCAGTGACCCGGACAGGCCAGCTAACTATGGCTACACCTTC
TRBV6-1	-	TRBJ1-5	-	CASSEQGYSNQPQHF	TGTGCCAGCAGTGAACAGGGATATAGCAATCAGCCCCAGCATTTT
TRBV18	-	TRBJ2-7	-	CASSPSVAGDPYEQYF	TGTGCCAGCTCACCAAGTGTGGCAGGGGATCCCTACGAGCAGTACTTC
TRBV7-9	-	TRBJ1-4	TRBD1	CASRTGTGQLFF	TGTGCCAGCAGGACCGGGACAGGGCAACTGTTTTTT
TRBV4-2	-	TRBJ2-3	TRBD2	CASSQENGLAGSTDTQYF	TGTGCCAGCAGCCAGGAAAACGGACTAGCGGGGTCCACAGATACGCAGTATTTT
TRBV5-1	once	TRBJ2-1	TRBD2	CASSLNPGLASGEQFF	TGCGCCAGCAGCTTGAACCCGGGACTAGCATCGGGTGAGCAGTTCTTC